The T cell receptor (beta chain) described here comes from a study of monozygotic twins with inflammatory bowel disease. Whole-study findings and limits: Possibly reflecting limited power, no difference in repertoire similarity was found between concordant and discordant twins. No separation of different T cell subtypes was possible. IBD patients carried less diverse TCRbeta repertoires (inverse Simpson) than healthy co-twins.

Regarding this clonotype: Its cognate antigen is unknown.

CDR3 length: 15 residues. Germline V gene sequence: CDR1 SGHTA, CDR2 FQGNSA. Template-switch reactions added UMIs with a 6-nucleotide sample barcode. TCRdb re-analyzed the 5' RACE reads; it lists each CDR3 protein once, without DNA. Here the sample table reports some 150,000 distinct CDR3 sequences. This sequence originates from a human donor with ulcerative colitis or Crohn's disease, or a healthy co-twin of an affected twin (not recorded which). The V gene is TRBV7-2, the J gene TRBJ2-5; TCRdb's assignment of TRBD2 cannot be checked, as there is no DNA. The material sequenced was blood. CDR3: CASSSTSVLQETQYF.